Listed below are T cell receptor beta chains from one sample, sequenced in a study of T-cell memory formation after mild COVID-19. MiXCR, run by TCRdb on the 5' RACE reads, gives a single entry per CDR3 protein. The data contain about 210,000 distinct CDR3 sequences, approximately 30% of them seen just once; the ten biggest clones take up more than 9.5%. Sequencing was performed on PBMCs or a T cell subset sorted from them (not recorded which). The receptor source for this set is an adult woman who had mild COVID-19 (a few samples of this study predate the infection). Cell type and time point are not known. Both conserved end residues are part of each CDR3. Fields, in order: J gene, clone size, V gene, D gene, CDR3 DNA, CDR3 protein. A D gene is named only where the DNA matches it firmly. Some rows mark clone size as missing; the rest say once, few, many or name a class of expanded clone.

TRBJ2-3	many	TRBV5-1	TRBD2	TGCGCCAGCAGCCCACTAGCGGGGGGGCCAGATACGCAGTATTTT	CASSPLAGGPDTQYF
TRBJ1-5	few	TRBV7-2	-	TGTGCCAGCAGCTTAGCGATGGGCAGGGAGGGGGATCAGCCCCAGCATTTT	CASSLAMGREGDQPQHF
TRBJ1-5	-	TRBV7-2	-	TGTGCCAGCAGCCGACAGTCAGGCGAGCCCCAGCATTTT	CASSRQSGEPQHF
TRBJ2-1	-	TRBV28	TRBD1	TGTGCCAGCAGTCCTCCACAGGGGTCCGCGAGCTCCTACACTGAGCAGTTCTTC	CASSPPQGSASSYTEQFF
TRBJ2-2	-	TRBV2	-	TGTGCCAGCAGTCCCAGGGGATTCGGGGAGCTGTTTTTT	CASSPRGFGELFF
TRBJ2-6	-	TRBV5-6	TRBD1	TGTGCCAGCAGCGCAGGGGGCGGTGCTGGGGCCAACGTCCTGACTTTC	CASSAGGGAGANVLTF
TRBJ2-7	-	TRBV7-9	-	TGTGCCAGCAGCCTAGCAGCCAGGGAGCAGTACTTC	CASSLAAREQYF
TRBJ1-6	many	TRBV18	-	TGTGCCAGCTCACCGGACCGATTTAATTCACCCCTCCACTTT	CASSPDRFNSPLHF
TRBJ1-1	few	TRBV20-1	-	TGCAGTGCTAGGAATCCGGTGAACACTGAAGCTTTCTTT	CSARNPVNTEAFF
TRBJ2-7	few	TRBV9	TRBD1	TGTGCCAGCAGCTCGAGGACAGGGAGTTACGAGCAGTACTTC	CASSSRTGSYEQYF
TRBJ1-1	-	TRBV6-1	-	TGTGCCAGCAGTGAACTCAGAGGAGCGGAGGCGCGGAGGACTGAAGCTTTCTTT	CASSELRGAEARRTEAFF
TRBJ1-5	-	TRBV9	-	TGTGCCAGCAGCGTAGAAGCCAGGGGGCCCCAGCATTTT	CASSVEARGPQHF
TRBJ2-7	-	TRBV7-9	-	TGTGCCAGCAGCGTTTACGAGCAGTACTTC	CASSVYEQYF
TRBJ2-7	-	TRBV7-6	TRBD2	TGTGCCAGCAGCTTGATGGGGACTAAGACGTCCTACGAGCAGTACTTC	CASSLMGTKTSYEQYF
TRBJ2-2	-	TRBV4-1	-	TGCGCCAGCAGCCAGCAGGGACGGGAGTCCGGGGAGCTGTTTTTT	CASSQQGRESGELFF
TRBJ2-3	few	TRBV4-1	TRBD1	TGCGCCAGCAGCCAAGAGCTAGCAGGGGGAGATACGCAGTATTTT	CASSQELAGGDTQYF
TRBJ1-1	-	TRBV2	-	TGTGCCAGCACCCTGAGCTCAGCTAGAGGTGAAGCTTTCTTT	CASTLSSARGEAFF
TRBJ2-3	few	TRBV4-1	-	TGCGCCAGCAGCCCTTGGGGGGCTAGCGGCACAGATACGCAGTATTTT	CASSPWGASGTDTQYF
TRBJ1-2	-	TRBV7-9	TRBD1	TGTGCCAGCAGCGGGCGGACAGGGGAGGGCTATGGCTACACCTTC	CASSGRTGEGYGYTF
TRBJ2-1	-	TRBV19	-	TGTGCCAGTAGTATTGGTATCGGGGCCTCCTACAATGAGCAGTTCTTC	CASSIGIGASYNEQFF
TRBJ1-4	few	TRBV7-2	-	TGTGCCAGCAGTTATACTTCAACTAATGAAAAACTGTTTTTT	CASSYTSTNEKLFF
TRBJ2-5	-	TRBV6-4	-	TGTGCCAGCAGTGGCCCCTCCGGGACCCCAGAGGGAGAGACCCAGTACTTC	CASSGPSGTPEGETQYF
TRBJ2-7	few	TRBV15	-	TGTGCCACCAGGTCGCCCAAGGGACCCCTGGACGAGCAGTACTTC	CATRSPKGPLDEQYF
TRBJ1-2	few	TRBV4-2	TRBD1	TGTGCCAGCAGCCAAGATGGCCAGGGGGACTATGGCTACACCTTC	CASSQDGQGDYGYTF
TRBJ1-1	few	TRBV6-1	-	TGTGCCAGCAGTGGACAGAGCCGTCGGGACTTT	CASSGQSRRDF